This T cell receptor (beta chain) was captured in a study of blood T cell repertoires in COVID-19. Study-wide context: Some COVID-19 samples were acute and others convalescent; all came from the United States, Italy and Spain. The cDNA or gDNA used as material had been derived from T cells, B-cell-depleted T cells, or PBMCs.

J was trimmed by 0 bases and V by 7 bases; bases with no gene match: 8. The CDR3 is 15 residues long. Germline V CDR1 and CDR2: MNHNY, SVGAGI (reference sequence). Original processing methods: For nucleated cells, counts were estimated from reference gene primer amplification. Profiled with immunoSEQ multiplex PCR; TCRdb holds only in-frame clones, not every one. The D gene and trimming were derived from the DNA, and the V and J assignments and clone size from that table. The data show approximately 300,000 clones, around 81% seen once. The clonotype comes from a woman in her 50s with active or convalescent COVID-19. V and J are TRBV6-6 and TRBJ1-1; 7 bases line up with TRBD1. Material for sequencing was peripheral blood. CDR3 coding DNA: TGTGCCAGCACCAAGGGACAGCCTTTGAACACTGAAGCTTTCTTT. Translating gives CASTKGQPLNTEAFF.